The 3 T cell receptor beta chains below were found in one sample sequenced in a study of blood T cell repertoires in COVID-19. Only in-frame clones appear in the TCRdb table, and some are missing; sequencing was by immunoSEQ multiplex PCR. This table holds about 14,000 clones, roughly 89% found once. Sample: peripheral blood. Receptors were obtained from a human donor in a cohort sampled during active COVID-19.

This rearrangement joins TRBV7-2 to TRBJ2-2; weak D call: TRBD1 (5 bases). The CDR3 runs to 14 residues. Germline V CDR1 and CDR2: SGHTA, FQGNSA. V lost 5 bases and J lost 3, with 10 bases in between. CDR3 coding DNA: TGTGCCAGCAGCGTATTACAGGACACCGGGGAGCTGTTTTTT. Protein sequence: CASSVLQDTGELFF.

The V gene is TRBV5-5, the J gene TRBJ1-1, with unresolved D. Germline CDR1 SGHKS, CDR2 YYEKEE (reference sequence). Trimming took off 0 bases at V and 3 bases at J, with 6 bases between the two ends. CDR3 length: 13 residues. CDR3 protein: CASSLGTDTEAFF. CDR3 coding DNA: TGTGCCAGCAGCTTGGGAACGGACACTGAAGCTTTCTTT.

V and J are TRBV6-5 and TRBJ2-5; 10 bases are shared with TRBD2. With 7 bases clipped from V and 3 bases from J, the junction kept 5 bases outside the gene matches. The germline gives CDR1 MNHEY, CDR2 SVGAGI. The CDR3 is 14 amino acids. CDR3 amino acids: CASMSSGSKETQYF. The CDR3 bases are TGTGCCAGCATGTCTAGCGGGAGTAAAGAGACCCAGTACTTC.